A selection of T cell receptor beta chains follows, all from one sample in a study of vaccination effects on CD4 cells after COVID-19. Libraries were prepared by immunoSEQ multiplex PCR; TCRdb keeps only in-frame clonotypes and omits some of them. The repertoire holds about 52,000 clones, with about four fifths as singletons. No antigens are known for them. This specimen was CD4+ T cells from PBMCs cultured with HCoV-OC43 spike peptides, taken before COVID-19 vaccination. These receptors all stem from a human donor who received a COVID-19 vaccine. Both conserved end residues are part of each CDR3.

V	J	CDR3
TRBV24-1	TRBJ1-2	CATSDLQGMKGYTF
TRBV24-1	TRBJ2-5	CATSDSGRLHQETQYF
TRBV5-1	TRBJ2-3	CASSFQRGGTDTQYF
TRBV30	TRBJ1-3	CAWRQQGAKGNTIYF
TRBV5-4	TRBJ2-5	CASSAPGGEGKTQYF
TRBV6-5	TRBJ2-1	CASNSNEQFF
TRBV27	TRBJ1-1	CASNPSLGGGNTEAFF
TRBV2	TRBJ2-2	CASIGGRNTGELFF
TRBV10-1	TRBJ2-2	CASSDHSGDSGELFF
TRBV6-5	TRBJ1-5	CASSYGGQPQHF
TRBV7-2	TRBJ1-6	CASSFSGDGRSYNSPLHF
TRBV5-5	TRBJ1-2	CASSLAPPNYGYTF
TRBV5-6	TRBJ2-1	CASSQGTRGNEQFF
TRBV2	TRBJ1-2	CASITGQFNYGYTF
TRBV6-5	TRBJ1-5	CASSPGNQPQHF
TRBV28	TRBJ1-1	CASSPIRTATEAFF
TRBV10-3	TRBJ2-4	CAISESLAGGAKNIQYF
TRBV7-3	TRBJ2-2	CASSLRPTGANTGELFF
TRBV28	TRBJ2-3	CASSRTGPGSRTNTDTQYF
TRBV7-2	TRBJ1-4	CASSHPGGNNEKLFF
TRBV10-3	TRBJ2-1	CATLPRAGGNNEQFF
TRBV19	TRBJ2-4	CASRGNGEAKNIQYF
TRBV2	TRBJ1-1	CASTGTAIMNTEAFF
TRBV6-5	TRBJ1-6	CASSLQGDDSPLHF
TRBV7-2	TRBJ2-2	CASSLGKVTTNTGELFF
TRBV13	TRBJ2-4	CASSSSGTPRQYF
TRBV18	TRBJ1-5	CASSPGQGGNQPQHF
TRBV5-1	TRBJ1-1	CASQTGMNTEAFF
TRBV9	TRBJ2-5	CASSVITGVGETQYF
TRBV7-9	TRBJ2-3	CASSFLTGGTDTQYF
TRBV6-2/TRBV6-3	TRBJ1-1	CASSYPTGGRGEAFF
TRBV24-1	TRBJ2-2	CATSDFGGPGELFF
TRBV5-5	TRBJ2-3	CASSSETLGTDTQYF
TRBV24-1	TRBJ1-1	CATSDQAEAFF
TRBV3-1/TRBV3-2	TRBJ2-3	CASSAQLAAGTDTQYF
TRBV19	TRBJ2-2	CASSPRTGAASGTGELFF
TRBV15	TRBJ1-1	CATSTLDHHMNSEAFF
TRBV4-1	TRBJ2-2	CASSQVRLGAYTGELFF
TRBV29-1	TRBJ2-1	CSVGASGVYNEQFF
TRBV11-2	TRBJ2-1	CASSLSGTGYNEQFF
TRBV5-5	TRBJ2-2	CASSPSSASDTGELFF
TRBV7-9	TRBJ2-6	CASSLGFVNSGANVLTF
TRBV4-1	TRBJ1-4	CASSPHRTSDEKLFF
TRBV9	TRBJ1-2	CASSPGQGEAGYTF
TRBV5-1	TRBJ2-2	CASSLAGENTGELFF
TRBV9	TRBJ2-3	CASSVASRRTGGVSDTQYF
TRBV10-3	TRBJ1-2	CAISVSGKNYGYTF
TRBV5-1	TRBJ2-1	CASSLVPGLDEQFF
TRBV6-5	TRBJ2-3	CAITRMDADTQYF
TRBV5-1	TRBJ1-3	CASSLTGADSGNTIYF
TRBV10-3	TRBJ2-5	CAISVPGRETQYF
TRBV7-9	TRBJ1-1	CASAIFTRGSSEAFF
TRBV30	TRBJ2-2	CAWTGGGRFTGELFF
TRBV12-1	TRBJ1-6	CASSFAYHLGQNF
TRBV30	TRBJ1-4	CAWRVATNEKLFF